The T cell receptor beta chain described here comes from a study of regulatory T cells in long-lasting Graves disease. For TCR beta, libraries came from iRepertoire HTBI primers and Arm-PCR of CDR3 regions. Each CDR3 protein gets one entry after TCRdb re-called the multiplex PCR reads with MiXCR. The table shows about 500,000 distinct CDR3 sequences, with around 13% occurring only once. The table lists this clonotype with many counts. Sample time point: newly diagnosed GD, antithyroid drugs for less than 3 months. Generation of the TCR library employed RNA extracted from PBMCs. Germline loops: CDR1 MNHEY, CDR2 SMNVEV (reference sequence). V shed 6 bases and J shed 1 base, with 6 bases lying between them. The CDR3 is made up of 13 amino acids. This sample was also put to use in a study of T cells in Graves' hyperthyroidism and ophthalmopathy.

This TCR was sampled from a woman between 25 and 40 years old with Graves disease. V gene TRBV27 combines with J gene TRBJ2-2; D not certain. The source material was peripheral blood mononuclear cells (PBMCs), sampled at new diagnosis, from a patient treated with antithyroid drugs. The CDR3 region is CASSSGNTGELFF. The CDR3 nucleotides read TGTGCCAGCAGCTCTGGGAACACCGGGGAGCTGTTTTTT.